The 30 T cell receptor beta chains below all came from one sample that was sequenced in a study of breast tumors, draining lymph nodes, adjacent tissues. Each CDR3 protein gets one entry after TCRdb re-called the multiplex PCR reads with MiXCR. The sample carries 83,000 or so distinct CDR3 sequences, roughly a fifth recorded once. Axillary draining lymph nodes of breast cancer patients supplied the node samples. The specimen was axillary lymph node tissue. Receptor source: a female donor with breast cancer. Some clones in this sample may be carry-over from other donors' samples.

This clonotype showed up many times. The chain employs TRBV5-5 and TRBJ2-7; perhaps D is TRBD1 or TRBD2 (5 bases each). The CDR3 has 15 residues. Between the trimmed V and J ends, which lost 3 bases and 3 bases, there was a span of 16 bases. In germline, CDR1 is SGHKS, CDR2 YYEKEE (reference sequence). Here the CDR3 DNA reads TGTGCCAGCAGCTCCCCGTGGGACGGAAACTACGAGCAGTACTTC. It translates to CASSSPWDGNYEQYF.

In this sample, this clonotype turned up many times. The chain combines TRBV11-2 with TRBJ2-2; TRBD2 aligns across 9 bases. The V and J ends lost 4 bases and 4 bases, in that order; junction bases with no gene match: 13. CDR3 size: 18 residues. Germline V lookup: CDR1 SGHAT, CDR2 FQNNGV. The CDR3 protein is CASSSPLEAGGFTGELFF. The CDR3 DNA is TGTGCCAGCAGCTCACCACTCGAAGCGGGAGGATTCACCGGGGAGCTGTTTTTT. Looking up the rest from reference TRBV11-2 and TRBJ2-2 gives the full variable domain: EAGVAQSPRYKIIEKRQSVAFWCNPISGHATLYWYQQILGQGPKLLIQFQNNGVVDDSQLPKDRFSAERLKGVDSTLKIQPAKLEDSAVYLCASSSPLEAGGFTGELFFGEGSRLTVL.

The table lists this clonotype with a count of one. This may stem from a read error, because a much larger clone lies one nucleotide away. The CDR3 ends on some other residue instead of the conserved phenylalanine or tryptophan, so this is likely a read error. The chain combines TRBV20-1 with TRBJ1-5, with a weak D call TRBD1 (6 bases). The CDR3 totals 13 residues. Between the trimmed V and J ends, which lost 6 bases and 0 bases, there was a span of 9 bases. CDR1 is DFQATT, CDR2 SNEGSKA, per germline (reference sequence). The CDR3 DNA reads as TGCAGTGCACGACAGGATAGCAATCAGCCCCAGCATTCT. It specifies CSARQDSNQPQHS.

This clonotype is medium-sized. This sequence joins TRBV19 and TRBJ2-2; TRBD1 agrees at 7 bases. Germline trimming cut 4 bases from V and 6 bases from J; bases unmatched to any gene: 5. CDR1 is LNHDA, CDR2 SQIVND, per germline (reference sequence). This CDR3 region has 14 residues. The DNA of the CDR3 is TGTGCCAGTAGTAGTGGACAGGAGGCCGGGGAGCTGTTTTTT. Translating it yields CASSSGQEAGELFF.

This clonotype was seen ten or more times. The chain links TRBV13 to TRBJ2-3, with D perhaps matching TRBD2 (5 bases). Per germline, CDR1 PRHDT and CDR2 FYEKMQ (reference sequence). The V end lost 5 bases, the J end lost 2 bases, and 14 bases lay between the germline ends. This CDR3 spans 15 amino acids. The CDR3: CASSPPTRATDTQYF. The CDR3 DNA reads TGTGCCAGCAGCCCCCCGACGAGGGCCACAGATACGCAGTATTTT. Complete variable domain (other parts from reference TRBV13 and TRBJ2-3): AAGVIQSPRHLIKEKRETATLKCYPIPRHDTVYWYQQGPGQDPQFLISFYEKMQSDKGSIPDRFSAQQFSDYHSELNMSSLELGDSALYFCASSPPTRATDTQYFGPGTRLTVL.

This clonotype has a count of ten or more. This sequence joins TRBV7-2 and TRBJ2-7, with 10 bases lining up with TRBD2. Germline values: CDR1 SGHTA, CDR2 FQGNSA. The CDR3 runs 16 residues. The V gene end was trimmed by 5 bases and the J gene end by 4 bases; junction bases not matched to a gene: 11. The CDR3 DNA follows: TGTGCCAGCAGCCCATACCTAGCGGGAGATGGGTACGAGCAGTACTTC. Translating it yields CASSPYLAGDGYEQYF.

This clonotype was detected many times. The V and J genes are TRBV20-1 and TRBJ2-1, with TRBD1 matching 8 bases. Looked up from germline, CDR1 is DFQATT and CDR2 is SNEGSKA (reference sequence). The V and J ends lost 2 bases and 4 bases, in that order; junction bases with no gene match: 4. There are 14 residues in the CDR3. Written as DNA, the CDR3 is TGCAGTGCTAGACAGGGGGCTCCATACAATGAGCAGTTCTTC. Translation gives CSARQGAPYNEQFF.

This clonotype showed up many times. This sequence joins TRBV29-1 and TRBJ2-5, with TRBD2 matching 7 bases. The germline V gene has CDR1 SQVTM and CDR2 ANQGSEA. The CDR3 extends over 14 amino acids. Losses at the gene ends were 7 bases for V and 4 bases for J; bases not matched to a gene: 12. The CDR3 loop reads CSARPRLATETQYF. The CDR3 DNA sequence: TGCAGCGCCCGGCCCCGACTAGCAACAGAGACCCAGTACTTC.

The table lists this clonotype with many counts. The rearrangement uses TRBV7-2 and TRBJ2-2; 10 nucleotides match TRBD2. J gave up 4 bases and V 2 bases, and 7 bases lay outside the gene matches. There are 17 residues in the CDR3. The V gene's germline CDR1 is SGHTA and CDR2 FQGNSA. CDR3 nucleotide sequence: TGTGCCAGCAGCTTATTCCGTATAGCGGGAGGCACCGGGGAGCTGTTTTTT. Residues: CASSLFRIAGGTGELFF.

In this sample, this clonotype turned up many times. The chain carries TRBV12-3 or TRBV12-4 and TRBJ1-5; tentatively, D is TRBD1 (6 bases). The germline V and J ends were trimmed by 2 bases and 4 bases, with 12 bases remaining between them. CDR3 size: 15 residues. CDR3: CASSLNRVTNQPQHF. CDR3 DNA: TGTGCCAGCAGTTTAAACAGGGTGACAAATCAGCCCCAGCATTTT.

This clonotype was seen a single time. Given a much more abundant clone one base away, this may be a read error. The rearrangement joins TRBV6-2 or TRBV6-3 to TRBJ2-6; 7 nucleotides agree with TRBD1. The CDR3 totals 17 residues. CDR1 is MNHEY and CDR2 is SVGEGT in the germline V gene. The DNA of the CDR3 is TGTGCCAGCAGGAAGGGACAGTCGCGCTCTGGGGCCAAGGTCCTGACTTTC. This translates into CASRKGQSRSGAKVLTF.

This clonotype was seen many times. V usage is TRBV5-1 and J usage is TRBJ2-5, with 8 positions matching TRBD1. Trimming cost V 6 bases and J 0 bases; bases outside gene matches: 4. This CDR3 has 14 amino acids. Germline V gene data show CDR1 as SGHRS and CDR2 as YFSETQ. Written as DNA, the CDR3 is TGCGCCAGCACTCAGGGGGCGAACCAAGAGACCCAGTACTTC. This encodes CASTQGANQETQYF. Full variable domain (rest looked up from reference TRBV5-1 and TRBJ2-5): KAGVTQTPRYLIKTRGQQVTLSCSPISGHRSVSWYQQTPGQGLQFLFEYFSETQRNKGNFPGRFSGRQFSNSRSEMNVSTLELGDSALYLCASTQGANQETQYFGPGTRLLVL.

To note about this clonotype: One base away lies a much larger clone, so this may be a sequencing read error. The CDR3 region has the DNA TGTGCCAGCAGTTACGGGCGGGATGAGCAGTTCTTC. This sequence encodes CASSYGRDEQFF. The chain is built from TRBV6-2 or TRBV6-3 and TRBJ2-1; tentatively, D is TRBD2 (5 bases). V was clipped by 2 bases and J by 8 bases, with 7 bases between them. The germline CDR1 and CDR2 sequences are MNHEY and SVGEGT. The CDR3 covers 12 residues.

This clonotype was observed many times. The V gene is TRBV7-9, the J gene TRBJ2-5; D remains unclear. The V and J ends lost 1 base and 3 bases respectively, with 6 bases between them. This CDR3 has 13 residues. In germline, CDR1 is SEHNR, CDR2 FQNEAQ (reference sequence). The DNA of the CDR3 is TGTGCCAGCAGCTTAGAGGGCGAAGAGACCCAGTACTTC. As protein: CASSLEGEETQYF.

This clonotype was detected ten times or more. The DNA of the CDR3 is TGCGCCAGCAGCCCCCTCCTAGCTGCAAATGAGCAGTTCTTC. It translates to CASSPLLAANEQFF. The chain joins TRBV5-1 to TRBJ2-1; tentative D call: TRBD2 (5 bases). Germline assignment: CDR1 SGHRS and CDR2 YFSETQ. V lost 4 bases, J lost 7 bases, and 15 bases lay in between. CDR3 length equals 14 residues.

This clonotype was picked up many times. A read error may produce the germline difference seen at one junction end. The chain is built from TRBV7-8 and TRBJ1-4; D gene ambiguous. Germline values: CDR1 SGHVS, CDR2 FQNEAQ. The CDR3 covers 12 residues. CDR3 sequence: CASGFYNEKLFF. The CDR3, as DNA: TGTGCCAGCGGCTTTTATAATGAAAAACTGTTTTTT.

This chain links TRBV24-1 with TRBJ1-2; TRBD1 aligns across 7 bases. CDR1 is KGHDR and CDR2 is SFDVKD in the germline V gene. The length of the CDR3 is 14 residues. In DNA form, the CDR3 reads TGTGCTATCCCCCAGGGGGACCCTAACTATGGCTACACCTTC. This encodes CAIPQGDPNYGYTF.

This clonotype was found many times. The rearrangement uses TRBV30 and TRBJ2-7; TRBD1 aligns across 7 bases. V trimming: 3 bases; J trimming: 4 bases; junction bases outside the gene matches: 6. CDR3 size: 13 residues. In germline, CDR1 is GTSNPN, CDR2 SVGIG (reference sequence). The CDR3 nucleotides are TGTGCCTGGAGGAGGGACAGACCTTACGAGCAGTACTTC. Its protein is CAWRRDRPYEQYF.

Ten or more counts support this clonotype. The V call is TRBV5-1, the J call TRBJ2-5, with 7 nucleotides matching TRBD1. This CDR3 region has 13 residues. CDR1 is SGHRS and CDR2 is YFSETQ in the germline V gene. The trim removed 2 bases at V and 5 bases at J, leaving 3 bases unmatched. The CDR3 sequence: CASSFTGVETQYF. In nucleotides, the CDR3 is TGCGCCAGCAGCTTTACAGGGGTGGAGACCCAGTACTTC.

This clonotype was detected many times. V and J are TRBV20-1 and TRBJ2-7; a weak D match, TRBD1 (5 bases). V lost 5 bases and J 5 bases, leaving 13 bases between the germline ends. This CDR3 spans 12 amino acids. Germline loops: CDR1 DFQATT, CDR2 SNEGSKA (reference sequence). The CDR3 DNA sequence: TGCAGTGCTCGATCCGACAGACACGAGCAGTACTTC. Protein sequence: CSARSDRHEQYF.

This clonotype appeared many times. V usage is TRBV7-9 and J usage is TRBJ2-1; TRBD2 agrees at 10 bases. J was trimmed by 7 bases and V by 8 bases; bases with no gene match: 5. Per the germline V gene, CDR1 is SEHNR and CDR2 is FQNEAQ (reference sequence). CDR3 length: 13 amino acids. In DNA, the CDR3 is TGTGCCAGCCAACTAGCGGGGCAGAATGAGCAGTTCTTC. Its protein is CASQLAGQNEQFF. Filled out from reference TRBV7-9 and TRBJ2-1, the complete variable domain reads DTGVSQNPRHKITKRGQNVTFRCDPISEHNRLYWYRQTLGQGPEFLTYFQNEAQLEKSRLLSDRFSAERPKGSFSTLEIQRTEQGDSAMYLCASQLAGQNEQFFGPGTRLTVL.

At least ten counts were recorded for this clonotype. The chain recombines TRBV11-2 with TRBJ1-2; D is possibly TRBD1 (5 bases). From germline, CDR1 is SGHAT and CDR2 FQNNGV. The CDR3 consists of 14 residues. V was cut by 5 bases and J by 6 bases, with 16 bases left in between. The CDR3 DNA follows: TGTGCCAGCAGCCGCCCGGGACGGGCCGATGGCTACACCTTC. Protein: CASSRPGRADGYTF. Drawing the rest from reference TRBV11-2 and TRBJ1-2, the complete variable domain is EAGVAQSPRYKIIEKRQSVAFWCNPISGHATLYWYQQILGQGPKLLIQFQNNGVVDDSQLPKDRFSAERLKGVDSTLKIQPAKLEDSAVYLCASSRPGRADGYTFGSGTRLTVV.

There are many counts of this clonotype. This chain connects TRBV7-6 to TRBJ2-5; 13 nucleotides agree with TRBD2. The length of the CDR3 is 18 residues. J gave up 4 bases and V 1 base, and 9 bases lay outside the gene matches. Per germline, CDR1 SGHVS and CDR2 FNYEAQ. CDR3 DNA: TGTGCCAGCAGCTTAGGGGTCCAACTAGCGGGAGGGGGAGAGACCCAGTACTTC. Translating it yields CASSLGVQLAGGGETQYF.

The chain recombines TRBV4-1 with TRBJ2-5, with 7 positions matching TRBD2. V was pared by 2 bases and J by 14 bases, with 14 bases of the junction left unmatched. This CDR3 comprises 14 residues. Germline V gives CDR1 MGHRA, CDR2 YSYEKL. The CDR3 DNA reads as TGCGCCAGCAGCCAATTGACTAGCTTACAGACCTACTACTTC. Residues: CASSQLTSLQTYYF.

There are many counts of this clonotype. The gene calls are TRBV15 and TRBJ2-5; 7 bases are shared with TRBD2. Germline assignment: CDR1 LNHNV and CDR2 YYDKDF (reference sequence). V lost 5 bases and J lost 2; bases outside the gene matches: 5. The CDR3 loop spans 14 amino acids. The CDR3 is CATSSGGFQETQYF. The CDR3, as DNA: TGTGCCACCAGCTCGGGAGGATTTCAAGAGACCCAGTACTTC.

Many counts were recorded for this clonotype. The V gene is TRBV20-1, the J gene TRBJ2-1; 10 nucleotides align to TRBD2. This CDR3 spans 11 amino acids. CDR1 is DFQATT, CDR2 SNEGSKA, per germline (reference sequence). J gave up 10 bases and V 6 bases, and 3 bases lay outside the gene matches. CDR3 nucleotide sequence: TGCAGTGCCCCACTAGCGGGAGAGCAGTTCTTC. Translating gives CSAPLAGEQFF.

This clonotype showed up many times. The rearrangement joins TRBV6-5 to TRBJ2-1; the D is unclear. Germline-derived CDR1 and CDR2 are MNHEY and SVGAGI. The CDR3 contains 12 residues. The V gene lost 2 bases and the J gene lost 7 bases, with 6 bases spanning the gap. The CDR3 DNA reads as TGTGCCAGCAGTTACGACCCAAATGAGCAGTTCTTC. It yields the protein CASSYDPNEQFF.

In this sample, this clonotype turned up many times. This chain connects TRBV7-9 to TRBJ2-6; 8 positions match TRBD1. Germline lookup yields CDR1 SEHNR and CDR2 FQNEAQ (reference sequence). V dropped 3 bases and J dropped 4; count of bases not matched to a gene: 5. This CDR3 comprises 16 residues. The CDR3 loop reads CASSLQGAGGANVLTF. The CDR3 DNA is TGTGCCAGCAGCTTGCAGGGGGCGGGGGGGGCCAACGTCCTGACTTTC.

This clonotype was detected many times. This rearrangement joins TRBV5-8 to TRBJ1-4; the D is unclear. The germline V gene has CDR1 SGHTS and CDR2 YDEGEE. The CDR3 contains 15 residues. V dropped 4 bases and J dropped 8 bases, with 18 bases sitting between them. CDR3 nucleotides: TGTGCCAGCAGCCGCCGCGGGTCGAGTAGCGAAAAACTGTTTTTT. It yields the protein CASSRRGSSSEKLFF.

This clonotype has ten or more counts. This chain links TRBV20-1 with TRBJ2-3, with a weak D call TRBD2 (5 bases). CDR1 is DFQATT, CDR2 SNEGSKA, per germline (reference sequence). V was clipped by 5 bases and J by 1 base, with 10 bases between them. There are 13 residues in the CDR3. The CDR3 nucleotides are TGCAGTGCTGACATTAGCGGCACAGATACGCAGTATTTT. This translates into CSADISGTDTQYF.